Given below is one TCR beta chain in context. Its antigen is as yet unknown. A read error may explain this, as a much larger clone is one base away. In preparing bulk TCR libraries, previously described methods and listed TCR primers were used. TCRdb redid the calling of the PCR reads with MiXCR, one entry per CDR3 protein. The sample has about 510,000 distinct CDR3 sequences; roughly 26% are singletons. Naive CD8 T cells were picked out by sorting for CD8+CD4-CCR7+CD45RA+. The data derive from a study of molecular identifiers for immune sequencing clone quantification. Turning to the study itself: In replicates, RNA taken from 20,000 or 100,000 naive CD8 cells was divided five ways, and four portions underwent sequencing. Study-wide results and limits: The sizes of highly expanded clones could be underestimated when identical TCR molecules share a barcode.

Looked up from germline, CDR1 is SGHNT and CDR2 is YYREEE (reference sequence). This CDR3 has 17 amino acids. V lost 2 bases and J 6 bases, leaving 20 bases between the germline ends. Sequencing was performed on naive CD8+ T cells from blood, with Jurkat cell RNA spiked in. Regarding subset: FACS-sorted CD8+CD4-CCR7+CD45RA+ naive T cells. The TCR was taken from a human donor in good health. Some libraries in this study had Jurkat cell RNA spiked in. The J gene is TRBJ2-2, the V gene TRBV5-4; tentatively, D is TRBD2 (6 bases). The CDR3 reads CASSFGIGTGDAGELFF. In nucleotides, the CDR3 is TGTGCCAGCAGCTTTGGGATTGGGACGGGAGATGCCGGGGAGCTGTTTTTT.